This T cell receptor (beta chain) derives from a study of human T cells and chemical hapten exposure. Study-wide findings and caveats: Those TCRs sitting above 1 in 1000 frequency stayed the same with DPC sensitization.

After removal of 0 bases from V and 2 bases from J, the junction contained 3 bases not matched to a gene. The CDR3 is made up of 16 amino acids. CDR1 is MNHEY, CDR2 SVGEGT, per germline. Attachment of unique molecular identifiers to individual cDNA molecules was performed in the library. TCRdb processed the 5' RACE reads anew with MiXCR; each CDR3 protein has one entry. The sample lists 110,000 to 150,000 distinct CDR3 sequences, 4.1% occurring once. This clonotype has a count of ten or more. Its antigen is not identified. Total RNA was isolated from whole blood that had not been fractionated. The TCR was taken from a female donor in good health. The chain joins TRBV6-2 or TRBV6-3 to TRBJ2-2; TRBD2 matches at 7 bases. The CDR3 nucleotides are TGTGCCAGCAGTTACTCCCGGACTAGAAACACCGGGGAGCTGTTTTTT. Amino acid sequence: CASSYSRTRNTGELFF.